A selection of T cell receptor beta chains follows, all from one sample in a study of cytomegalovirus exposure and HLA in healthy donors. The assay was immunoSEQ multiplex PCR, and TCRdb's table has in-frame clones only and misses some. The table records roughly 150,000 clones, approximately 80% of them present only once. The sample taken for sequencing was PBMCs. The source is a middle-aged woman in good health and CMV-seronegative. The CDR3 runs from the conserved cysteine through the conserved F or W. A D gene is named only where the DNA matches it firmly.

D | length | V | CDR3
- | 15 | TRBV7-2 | CASSPRGNKNTEAFF
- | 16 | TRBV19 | CASGTFKSATNEKLFF
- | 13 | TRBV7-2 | CASSGAGVGGYTF
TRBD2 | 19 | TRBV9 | CASSPPPSGVTSSTDTQYF
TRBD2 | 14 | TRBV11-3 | CASSGTGGQETQYF
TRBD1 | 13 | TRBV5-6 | CASSLGQGEGYTF
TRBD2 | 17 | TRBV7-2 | CASSISGSPGVVGTQYF
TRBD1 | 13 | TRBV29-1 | CSVRTGGGEKLFF
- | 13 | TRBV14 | CASSQDWGDEQFF
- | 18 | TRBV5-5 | CASSLSLYLSSGANVLTF
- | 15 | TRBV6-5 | CASRRGGTAIYEQYF
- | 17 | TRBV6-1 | CASSGFYIGGLNTEAFF
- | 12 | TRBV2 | CASSPYPGELFF
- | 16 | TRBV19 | CASSPLPTSSYNEQFF
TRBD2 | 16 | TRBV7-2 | CASSLGGAGGQGEQYF
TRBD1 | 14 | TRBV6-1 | CASSRTGDTGELFF
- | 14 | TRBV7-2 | CASSLVGGLTEAFF